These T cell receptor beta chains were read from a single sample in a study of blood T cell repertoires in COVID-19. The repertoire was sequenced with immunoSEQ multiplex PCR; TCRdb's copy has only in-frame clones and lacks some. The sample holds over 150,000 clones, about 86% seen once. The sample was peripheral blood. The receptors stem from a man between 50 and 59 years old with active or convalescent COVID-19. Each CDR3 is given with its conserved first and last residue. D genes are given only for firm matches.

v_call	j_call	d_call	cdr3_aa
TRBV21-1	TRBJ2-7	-	CASSRGPTTHLYEQYF
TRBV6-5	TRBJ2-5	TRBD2	CASSTQRGQETQYF
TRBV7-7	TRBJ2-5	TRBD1	CASSFSPTGQETQYF
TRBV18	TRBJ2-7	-	CASSPGGWNEQYF
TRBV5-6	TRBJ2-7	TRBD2	CASSLREGRYEQYF
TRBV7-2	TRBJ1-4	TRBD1	CASSPRTGGGSEKLFF
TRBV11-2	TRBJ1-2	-	CASSLVGGARGYTF
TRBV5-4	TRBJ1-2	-	CASSLKGVPGGIGGYTF
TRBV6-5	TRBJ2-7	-	CASSYSAGYEQYF
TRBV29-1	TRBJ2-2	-	CSAAERANTGELFF
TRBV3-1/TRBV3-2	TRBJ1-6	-	CASSQKENSPLHF
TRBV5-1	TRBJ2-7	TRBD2	CASSLTSGGYEQYF
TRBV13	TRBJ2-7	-	CASSLQGGYYEQYF
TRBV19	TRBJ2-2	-	CASRSGSSHTGELFF
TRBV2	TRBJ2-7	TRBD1	CASSFDRQGTYEQYF
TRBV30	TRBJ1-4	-	CAWKVNSRTNEKLFF
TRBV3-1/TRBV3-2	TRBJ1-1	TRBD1	CASSQVVQGARSEAFF
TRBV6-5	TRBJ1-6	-	CASSYVGNSPLHF
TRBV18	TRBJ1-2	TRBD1	CASSDGQGGSYGYTF
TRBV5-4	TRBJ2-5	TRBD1	CASMRDSEETQYF
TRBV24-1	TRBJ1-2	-	CATSDPEGGEAYGYTF
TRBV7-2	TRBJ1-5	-	CASSLGFGHGNQPQHF
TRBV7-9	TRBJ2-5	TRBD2	CASSSSGGAAETQYF
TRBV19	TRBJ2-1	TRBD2	CASAPAGGPHNEQFF
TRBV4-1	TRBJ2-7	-	CASSRGIMGQPVYEQYF
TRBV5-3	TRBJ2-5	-	CARSSTGKETQYF
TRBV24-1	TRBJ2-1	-	CATSDWDTYNEQFF
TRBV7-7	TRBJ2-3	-	CASSFGQLSTDTQYF
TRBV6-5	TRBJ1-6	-	CASSPRRSNFGSLHF
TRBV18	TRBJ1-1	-	CASSPSDSWGTEAFF
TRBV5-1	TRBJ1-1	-	CASSLVKNTEAFF
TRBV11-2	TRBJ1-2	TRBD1	CASSDIRTGIYGYTF
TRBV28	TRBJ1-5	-	CASSAGAGNQPQHF
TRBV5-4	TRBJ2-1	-	CASSSTGGGEQFF
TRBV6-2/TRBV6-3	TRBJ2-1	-	CASSVADTKVVGQFF
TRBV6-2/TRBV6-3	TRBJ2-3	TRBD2	CASSYVPAGVGGDTQYF
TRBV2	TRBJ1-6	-	CASSEQTGNNSPLHF
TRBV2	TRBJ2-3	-	CASSEERVGTDTQYF
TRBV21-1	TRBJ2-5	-	CASSGGTGGIYQETQYF
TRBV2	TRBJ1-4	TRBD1	CASSRLGQVATNEKLFF
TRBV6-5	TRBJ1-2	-	CASTQPGHISYTF
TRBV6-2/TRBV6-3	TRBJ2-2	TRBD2	CASSYSGLAGKELFF
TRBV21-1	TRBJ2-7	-	CASSKASGVSYEQYF
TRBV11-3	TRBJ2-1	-	CASSLDRNEQFF
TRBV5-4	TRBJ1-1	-	CASSPDPGGTEAFF
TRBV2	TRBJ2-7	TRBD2	CASNPGRVAYEQYF
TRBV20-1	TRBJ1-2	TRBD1	CSASKGARGYTF
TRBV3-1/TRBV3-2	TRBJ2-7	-	CASSQPQDSNSYEQYF
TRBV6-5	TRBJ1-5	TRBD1	CASSYSSGPGGQPQHF
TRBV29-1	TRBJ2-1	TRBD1	CSVEDMLGGVNNEQFF
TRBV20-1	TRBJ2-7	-	CSARSGFEQYF
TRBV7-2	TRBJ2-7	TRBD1	CASSPGTGGIFVYEQYF
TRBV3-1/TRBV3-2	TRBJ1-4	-	CASSHWGRGGVEKLFF
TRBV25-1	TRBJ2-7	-	CASSSNSYEQYF